This entry lists 14 T cell receptor beta chains sequenced from one sample in a study of blood T cell repertoires in COVID-19. Sequenced by immunoSEQ multiplex PCR; TCRdb stores in-frame clones only, minus some. The sample has roughly 200,000 clones, around 80% seen once. Sequences were obtained from peripheral blood. These receptors came from a woman older than 75 with active or convalescent COVID-19.

The chain employs TRBV5-6 and TRBJ2-7; the D gene is possibly TRBD1 (6 bases). The CDR3 runs to 13 residues. Germline-derived CDR1 and CDR2 are SGHDT and YYEEEE. V lost 6 bases to trimming and J lost 0 bases, with 10 bases between them. The CDR3 loop is CASTWTASYEQYF. CDR3 nucleotides: TGTGCCAGCACCTGGACAGCCTCCTACGAGCAGTACTTC. Variable domain in full (rest from reference TRBV5-6 and TRBJ2-7): DAGVTQSPTHLIKTRGQQVTLRCSPKSGHDTVSWYQQALGQGPQFIFQYYEEEERQRGNFPDRFSGHQFPNYSSELNVNALLLGDSALYLCASTWTASYEQYFGPGTRLTVT.

V is TRBV12-2 and J is TRBJ2-7; the D segment call TRBD1 is taken from the table without a DNA check. TRBV12-2 is an annotated pseudogene. This CDR3 has 20 residues. CDR3 loop: CASRLLGPGQGKRITYEQYF. For the CDR3, the DNA is TGTGCAAGTCGCTTATTAGGGCCGGGACAGGGTAAAAGAATTACCTACGAGCAGTACTTC.

This chain connects TRBV18 to TRBJ1-1; weak D call: TRBD1 (5 bases). The CDR3 spans 15 residues. In germline, CDR1 is KGHSH, CDR2 LQKENI. Trimming cost V 3 bases and J 7 bases, with 18 bases left between them. DNA of the CDR3: TGTGCCAGCTCACCCGATCACGCGGGGGGGGGTGAAGCTTTCTTT. Translation: CASSPDHAGGGEAFF.

The chain combines TRBV9 with TRBJ2-3, with 9 bases that match TRBD1. V lost 4 bases, J lost 5 bases, and 11 bases stayed unmatched. The CDR3 spans 16 residues. From germline, CDR1 is SGDLS and CDR2 YYNGEE. The CDR3 DNA follows: TGTGCCAGCAGCACGACCGGGACAGGGTATAGAGATACGCAGTATTTT. Its translation is CASSTTGTGYRDTQYF.

The CDR3 DNA reads as TGCGCCAGCAGCTCTTACGCGAGCGGGGGGGGCGAGCAGTACTTC. This encodes CASSSYASGGGEQYF. V gene TRBV5-1 combines with J gene TRBJ2-7; 10 nucleotides align to TRBD2. The germline CDR1 and CDR2 sequences are SGHRS and YFSETQ. The length of the CDR3 is 15 residues. The V gene end was trimmed by 3 bases and the J gene end by 6 bases; junction bases not matched to a gene: 9.

The chain carries TRBV5-1 and TRBJ2-5, with unresolved D. This CDR3 is built from 14 residues. CDR1 is SGHRS and CDR2 is YFSETQ in the germline V gene. V dropped 4 bases and J dropped 3 bases, with 13 bases sitting between them. CDR3 loop: CASSQVGGEETQYF. The CDR3 DNA sequence: TGCGCCAGCAGCCAGGTGGGTGGCGAAGAGACCCAGTACTTC.

The chain has TRBV6-1 and TRBJ1-5, with D uncertain. V lost 2 bases and J 7 bases, leaving 15 bases between the germline ends. The CDR3 sequence is 15 residues long. Germline lookup yields CDR1 MNHNS and CDR2 SASEGT. This CDR3 reads CASSETTVAGQPQHF. For the CDR3, the DNA is TGTGCCAGCAGTGAAACCACAGTGGCGGGGCAGCCCCAGCATTTT.

The chain links TRBV25-1 to TRBJ1-2, with TRBD1 matching over 7 bases. V lost 6 bases, J lost 8 bases, and 6 bases stayed unmatched. Germline V lookup: CDR1 MGHDK, CDR2 SYGVNS. This CDR3 has 12 amino acids. The CDR3 coding sequence is TGTGCCAGCAGCGACAGGGTATTCGGCTACACCTTC. Its protein is CASSDRVFGYTF.

The chain employs TRBV27 and TRBJ2-7; 9 nucleotides line up with TRBD1. CDR3 size: 14 residues. CDR1 is MNHEY, CDR2 SMNVEV, per germline (reference sequence). Unmatched junction bases numbered 3, after V lost 6 bases and J lost 0 bases. CDR3 in amino acids: CASRGQGNSYEQYF. The CDR3 DNA sequence: TGTGCCAGCAGGGGACAGGGAAACTCCTACGAGCAGTACTTC.

This clone was seen just once. The J gene is TRBJ1-1, the V gene TRBV3-1 (or the pseudogene TRBV3-2); weak D call: TRBD1 (6 bases). The CDR3 has 13 amino acids. Trimming took 9 bases from V and 4 from J, leaving 15 bases between them. Germline CDR1 and CDR2: LGHDT and YNNKEL (reference sequence). CDR3 in amino acids: CASSGDFGTEAFF. The CDR3 coding sequence is TGTGCCAGTTCAGGGGATTTTGGCACTGAAGCTTTCTTT.

V gene TRBV28 combines with J gene TRBJ1-5; D gene uncertain. Germline V lookup: CDR1 MDHEN, CDR2 SYDVKM. The V end lost 3 bases, the J end lost 5 bases, and 17 bases lay between the germline ends. This CDR3 is built from 16 residues. The CDR3 DNA follows: TGTGCCAGCAGTTTTCCTGGACGGCGCGGGCATCAGCCCCAGCATTTT. Residues: CASSFPGRRGHQPQHF.

This clone was detected only once. This chain connects TRBV19 to TRBJ2-7, with D maybe TRBD2 (5 bases). CDR1 and CDR2 (germline): LNHDA, SQIVND (reference sequence). V was shortened by 8 bases and J by 2 bases, with 13 bases between the two germline ends. The CDR3 runs 13 residues. CDR3 coding DNA: TGTGCCAGTTCTCGGGGAGTTGCCTACGAGCAGTACTTC. Translated, it gives CASSRGVAYEQYF.

This clone came up a few times. The chain couples TRBV6-1 to TRBJ1-5; D unresolved. The germline CDR1 and CDR2 sequences are MNHNS and SASEGT. This CDR3 region has 12 residues. Trimming stripped 1 base from V and 9 bases from J, with 7 bases between. The CDR3 sequence is CASSEGGRPQHF. CDR3 nucleotide sequence: TGTGCCAGCAGTGAAGGAGGGAGGCCCCAGCATTTT.

In its sample, this clone was seen a few times. The chain recombines TRBV7-2 with TRBJ2-7; D is possibly TRBD2 (6 bases). CDR3 length equals 14 residues. The germline CDR1 and CDR2 sequences are SGHTA and FQGNSA. V lost 9 bases and J lost 2, with 17 bases in between. The CDR3 protein is CASSLWAGTYEQYF. The DNA for the CDR3 is TGTGCCAGTTCTCTCTGGGCGGGGACCTACGAGCAGTACTTC. The full variable domain, its missing parts supplied by reference TRBV7-2 and TRBJ2-7, is GAGVSQSPSNKVTEKGKDVELRCDPISGHTALYWYRQSLGQGLEFLIYFQGNSAPDKSGLPSDRFSAERTGGSVSTLTIQRTQQEDSAVYLCASSLWAGTYEQYFGPGTRLTVT.